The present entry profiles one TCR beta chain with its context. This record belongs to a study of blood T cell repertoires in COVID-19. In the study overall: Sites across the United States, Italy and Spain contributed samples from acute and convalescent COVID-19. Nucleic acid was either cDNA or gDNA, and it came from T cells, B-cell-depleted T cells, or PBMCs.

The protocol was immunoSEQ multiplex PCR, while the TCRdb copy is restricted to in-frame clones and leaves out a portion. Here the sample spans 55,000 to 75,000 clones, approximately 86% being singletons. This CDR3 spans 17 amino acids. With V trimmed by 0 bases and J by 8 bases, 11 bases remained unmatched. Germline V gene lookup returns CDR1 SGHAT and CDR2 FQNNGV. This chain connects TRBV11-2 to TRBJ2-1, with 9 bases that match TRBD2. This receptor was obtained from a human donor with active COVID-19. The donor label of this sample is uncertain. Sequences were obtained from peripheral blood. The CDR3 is CASSLDHGTSMGDEQFF. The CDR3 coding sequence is TGTGCCAGCAGCTTAGATCATGGGACTAGCATGGGGGATGAGCAGTTCTTC.